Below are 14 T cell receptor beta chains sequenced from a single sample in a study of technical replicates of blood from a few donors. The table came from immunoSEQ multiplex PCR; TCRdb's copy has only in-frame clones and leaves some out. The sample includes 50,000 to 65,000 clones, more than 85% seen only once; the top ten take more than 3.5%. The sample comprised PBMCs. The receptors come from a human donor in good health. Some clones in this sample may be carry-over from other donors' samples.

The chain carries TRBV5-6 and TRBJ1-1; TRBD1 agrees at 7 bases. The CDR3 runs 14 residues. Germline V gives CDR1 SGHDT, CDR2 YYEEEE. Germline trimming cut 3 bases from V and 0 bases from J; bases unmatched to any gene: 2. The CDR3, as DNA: TGTGCCAGCAGCTCCGGACAGGTGAACACTGAAGCTTTCTTT. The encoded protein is CASSSGQVNTEAFF.

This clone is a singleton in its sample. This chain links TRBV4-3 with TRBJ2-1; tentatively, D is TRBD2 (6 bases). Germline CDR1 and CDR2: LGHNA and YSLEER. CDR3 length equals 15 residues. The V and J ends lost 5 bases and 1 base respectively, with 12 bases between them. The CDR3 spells CASSIEGTSYNEQFF. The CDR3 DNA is TGCGCCAGCAGCATCGAGGGGACTTCCTACAATGAGCAGTTCTTC.

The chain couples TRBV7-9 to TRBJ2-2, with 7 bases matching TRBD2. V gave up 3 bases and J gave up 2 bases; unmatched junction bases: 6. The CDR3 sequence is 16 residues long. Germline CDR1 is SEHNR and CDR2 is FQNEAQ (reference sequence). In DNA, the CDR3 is TGTGCCAGCAGCTTCGGTCTAGCGGCAAACACCGGGGAGCTGTTTTTT. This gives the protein CASSFGLAANTGELFF.

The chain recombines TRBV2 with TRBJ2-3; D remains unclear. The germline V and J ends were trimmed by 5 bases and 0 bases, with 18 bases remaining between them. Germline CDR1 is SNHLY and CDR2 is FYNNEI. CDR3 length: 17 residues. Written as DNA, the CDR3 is TGTGCCAGCAGTCCAGCGCTTCCGGGTCCTAGCACAGATACGCAGTATTTT. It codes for CASSPALPGPSTDTQYF.

CDR3 sequence reads: CASSFGFQGNEQFF. The CDR3 nucleotides read TGTGCCAGCAGCTTTGGTTTTCAGGGCAATGAGCAGTTCTTC. V gene TRBV7-6 combines with J gene TRBJ2-1; a possible D gene is TRBD1 (5 bases). Germline assignment: CDR1 SGHVS and CDR2 FNYEAQ. With 3 bases removed from V and 6 bases from J, the gap between germline ends came to 12 bases. The CDR3 runs 14 residues. The variable domain in full, with the rest retrieved from reference TRBV7-6 and TRBJ2-1, is GAGVSQSPRYKVTKRGQDVALRCDPISGHVSLYWYRQALGQGPEFLTYFNYEAQQDKSGLPNDRFSAERPEGSISTLTIQRTEQRDSAMYRCASSFGFQGNEQFFGPGTRLTVL.

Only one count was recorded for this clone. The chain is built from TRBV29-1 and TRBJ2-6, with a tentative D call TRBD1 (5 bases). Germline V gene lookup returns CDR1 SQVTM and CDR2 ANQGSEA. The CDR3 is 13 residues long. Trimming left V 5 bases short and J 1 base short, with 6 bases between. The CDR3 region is CSVKGSGANVLTF. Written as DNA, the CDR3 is TGCAGCGTTAAGGGGTCTGGGGCCAACGTCCTGACTTTC.

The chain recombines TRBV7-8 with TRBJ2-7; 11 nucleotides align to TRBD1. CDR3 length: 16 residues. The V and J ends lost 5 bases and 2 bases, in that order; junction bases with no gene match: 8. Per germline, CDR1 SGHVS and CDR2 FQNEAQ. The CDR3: CASSLRGTGGTYEQYF. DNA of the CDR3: TGTGCCAGCAGCCTAAGAGGGACAGGGGGTACCTACGAGCAGTACTTC.

The DNA for the CDR3 is TGTGCCACCACCCAACAGGGAGGGCGAAACACCATATATTTT. It translates to CATTQQGGRNTIYF. The V gene is TRBV6-1, the J gene TRBJ1-3; TRBD1 is a possible D gene (6 bases). Germline V lookup: CDR1 MNHNS, CDR2 SASEGT. With 10 bases removed from V and 5 bases from J, the gap between germline ends came to 18 bases. There are 14 residues in the CDR3.

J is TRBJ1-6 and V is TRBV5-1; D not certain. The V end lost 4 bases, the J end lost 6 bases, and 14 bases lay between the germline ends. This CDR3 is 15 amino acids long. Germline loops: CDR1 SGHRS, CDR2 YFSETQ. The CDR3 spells CASSPGREGNSPLHF. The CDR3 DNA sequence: TGCGCCAGCAGCCCCGGCCGGGAGGGTAATTCACCCCTCCACTTT.

In DNA, the CDR3 is TGTGCCAGCAGCAATAGACAGCTATACACTGAAGCTTTCTTT. Its translation is CASSNRQLYTEAFF. The V call is TRBV27, the J call TRBJ1-1; possible D gene TRBD1, 5 bases. Germline V lookup: CDR1 MNHEY, CDR2 SMNVEV (reference sequence). The CDR3 length is 14 residues. Trimming shortened V by 6 bases and J by 3 bases, and 14 bases separated the two germline ends.

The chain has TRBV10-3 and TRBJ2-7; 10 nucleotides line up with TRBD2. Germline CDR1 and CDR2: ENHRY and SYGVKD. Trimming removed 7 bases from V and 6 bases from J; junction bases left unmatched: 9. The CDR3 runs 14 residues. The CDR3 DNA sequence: TGTGCCATCATGACTAGCGGGCCCCCAGCCGAGCAGTACTTC. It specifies CAIMTSGPPAEQYF.

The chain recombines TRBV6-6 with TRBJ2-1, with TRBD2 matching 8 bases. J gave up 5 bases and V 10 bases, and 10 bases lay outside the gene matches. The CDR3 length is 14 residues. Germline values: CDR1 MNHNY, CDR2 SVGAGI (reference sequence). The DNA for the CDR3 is TGTGCCACCGCAGTAGCGGGACCGAACAATGAGCAGTTCTTC. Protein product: CATAVAGPNNEQFF.

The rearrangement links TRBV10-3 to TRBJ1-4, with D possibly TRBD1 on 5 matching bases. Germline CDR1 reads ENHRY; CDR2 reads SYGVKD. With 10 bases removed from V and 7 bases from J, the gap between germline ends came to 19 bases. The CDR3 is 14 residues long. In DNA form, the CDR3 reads TGTGCCACCGGCAAGCTGGGGGGTACTGAAAAACTGTTTTTT. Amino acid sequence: CATGKLGGTEKLFF.

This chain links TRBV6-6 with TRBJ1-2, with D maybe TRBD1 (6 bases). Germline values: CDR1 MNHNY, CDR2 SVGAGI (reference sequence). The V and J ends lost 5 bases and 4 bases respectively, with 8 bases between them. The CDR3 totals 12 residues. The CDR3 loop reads CASSQDSYGYTF. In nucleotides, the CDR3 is TGTGCCAGCAGTCAGGACAGCTATGGCTACACCTTC.